What follows is one T cell receptor (beta chain) and its context. The sample originates from a study of control samples from healthy donors and cancer patients. Clones were read by immunoSEQ multiplex PCR, and TCRdb kept only the in-frame ones, dropping some. Its table lists around 190,000 clones. The germline V gene encodes CDR1 LNHDA and CDR2 SQIVND (reference sequence). Trimming shortened V by 0 bases and J by 3 bases, and 8 bases separated the two germline ends. CDR3 size: 14 residues. The V call is TRBV19, the J call TRBJ1-1; tentative D call: TRBD1 (5 bases). What was sequenced was blood. The sequence came from a woman under 40 in good health. The CDR3 protein is CASSIEAGDTEAFF. As DNA, the CDR3 is TGTGCCAGTAGTATAGAAGCGGGGGACACTGAAGCTTTCTTT.